A single sample is the source of the 13 T cell receptor beta chains below, sequenced in a study of blood T cell repertoires in COVID-19. The repertoire was sequenced with immunoSEQ multiplex PCR; TCRdb's copy has only in-frame clones and lacks some. The table has over 100,000 clones, approximately 86% seen once. Specimen: peripheral blood. The receptors stem from a man aged 35 to 55 with acute or convalescent COVID-19.

The chain carries TRBV11-1 and TRBJ1-1, with D unresolved. Germline V gene data show CDR1 as SGHAT and CDR2 as FQDESV (reference sequence). Trimming cost V 4 bases and J 4 bases, with 10 bases left between them. CDR3 length equals 13 residues. CDR3 nucleotide sequence: TGTGCCAGCAGCTCAGAGGTAGGCACTGAAGCTTTCTTT. This sequence encodes CASSSEVGTEAFF. Looking up the rest from reference TRBV11-1 and TRBJ1-1 gives the full variable domain: EAEVAQSPRYKITEKSQAVAFWCDPISGHATLYWYRQILGQGPELLVQFQDESVVDDSQLPKDRFSAERLKGVDSTLKIQPAELGDSAMYLCASSSEVGTEAFFGQGTRLTVV.

This clone was detected a few times. V gene TRBV14 combines with J gene TRBJ2-2, with D perhaps matching TRBD2 (6 bases). Looked up from germline, CDR1 is SGHDN and CDR2 is FVKESK. The germline V and J ends were trimmed by 3 bases and 0 bases, with 23 bases remaining between them. CDR3 size: 20 residues. The CDR3 loop reads CASSHLRKPGGNANTGELFF. CDR3 nucleotide sequence: TGTGCCAGCAGCCACCTGCGGAAACCAGGAGGGAACGCGAACACCGGGGAGCTGTTTTTT.

The genes are TRBV3-1 (or the pseudogene TRBV3-2) and TRBJ1-1; no clear D gene. CDR3 size: 14 residues. V lost 1 base to trimming and J lost 0 bases, with 6 bases between them. Germline values: CDR1 LGHDT, CDR2 YNNKEL (reference sequence). The CDR3 DNA reads TGTGCCAGCAGCCAAGGAGGGATGAACACTGAAGCTTTCTTT. It is translated as CASSQGGMNTEAFF.

This chain joins TRBV14 and TRBJ2-5, with D perhaps matching TRBD1 (6 bases). Germline loops: CDR1 SGHDN, CDR2 FVKESK. The CDR3 extends over 16 amino acids. V dropped 1 base and J dropped 7 bases, with 19 bases sitting between them. The CDR3 loop reads CASSQVIIPGEATQYF. Written as DNA, the CDR3 is TGTGCCAGCAGCCAAGTAATCATTCCAGGGGAAGCGACCCAGTACTTC.

The rearrangement uses TRBV2 and TRBJ2-2, with D possibly matching TRBD2 (6 bases). The CDR3 contains 13 residues. Germline V gene data show CDR1 as SNHLY and CDR2 as FYNNEI. V was clipped by 6 bases and J by 1 base, with 6 bases between them. CDR3 loop: CASRRENTGELFF. CDR3 sequence (DNA): TGTGCCAGCAGGCGGGAGAACACCGGGGAGCTGTTTTTT.

V is TRBV27 and J is TRBJ1-5, with 7 bases fitting TRBD1. The CDR3 consists of 14 residues. In germline, CDR1 is MNHEY, CDR2 SMNVEV (reference sequence). The V and J ends lost 1 base and 5 bases, in that order; junction bases with no gene match: 2. The CDR3 reads CASSLYTGDQPQHF. DNA for the CDR3: TGTGCCAGCAGTTTATACACAGGGGATCAGCCCCAGCATTTT.

The chain carries TRBV6-4 and TRBJ1-2, with 7 bases aligning to TRBD1. Trimming cost V 3 bases and J 2 bases; bases outside gene matches: 9. The CDR3 extends over 16 amino acids. The germline gives CDR1 MRHNA, CDR2 SNTAGT. CDR3 in amino acids: CASSERTGTANYGYTF. In DNA, the CDR3 is TGTGCCAGCAGTGAGCGCACCGGGACAGCCAACTATGGCTACACCTTC.

This chain uses TRBV25-1 with TRBJ1-1; D is unresolved. In germline, CDR1 is MGHDK, CDR2 SYGVNS. This CDR3 is 14 amino acids long. V shed 1 base and J shed 6 bases, with 12 bases lying between them. The CDR3 is CASSELLGEAEAFF. The CDR3 DNA sequence: TGTGCCAGCAGTGAATTATTGGGTGAGGCTGAAGCTTTCTTT.

The chain combines TRBV28 with TRBJ1-5, with D possibly TRBD1 on 6 matching bases. Deletions cut 10 bases from V and 0 bases from J, with 13 bases between. Germline CDR1 MDHEN, CDR2 SYDVKM. This CDR3 contains 14 residues. This chain's CDR3 is CATEKGGSNQPQHF. The CDR3 DNA reads TGTGCCACCGAAAAAGGGGGTAGCAATCAGCCCCAGCATTTT.

The gene calls are TRBV6-2 or TRBV6-3 and TRBJ2-1, with TRBD1 as a possible D gene (6 bases). The CDR3 runs to 15 residues. The germline gives CDR1 MNHEY, CDR2 SVGEGT. The germline V and J ends were trimmed by 3 bases and 6 bases, with 15 bases remaining between them. In DNA, the CDR3 is TGTGCCAGCAGTTATTGGCAGGGGACCGGCAATGAGCAGTTCTTC. It translates to CASSYWQGTGNEQFF.

This clone has only a few counts. The V and J genes are TRBV5-1 and TRBJ1-6; 8 nucleotides agree with TRBD1. CDR3 size: 15 residues. J gave up 10 bases and V 0 bases, and 6 bases lay outside the gene matches. In germline, CDR1 is SGHRS, CDR2 YFSETQ. CDR3 region: CASSLEVRGRSPLHF. The CDR3 bases are TGCGCCAGCAGCTTGGAGGTCAGGGGGCGATCACCCCTCCACTTT.

This clone was detected only a few times. The CDR3 protein is CASSRGTGEPYEQYF. CDR3 DNA sequence: TGTGCCAGTAGTCGGGGGACAGGGGAACCCTACGAGCAGTACTTC. The V call is TRBV19, the J call TRBJ2-7; 10 nucleotides agree with TRBD1. V lost 5 bases and J lost 2; bases outside the gene matches: 6. This CDR3 has 15 amino acids. CDR1 LNHDA and CDR2 SQIVND come from the germline V gene (reference sequence).

CDR3 region: CASSLTGTGIQETQYF. CDR3 nucleotide sequence: TGCGCCAGCAGCTTGACCGGGACAGGGATCCAAGAGACCCAGTACTTC. The chain uses TRBV5-1 and TRBJ2-5; 9 bases are shared with TRBD1. Germline V gene lookup returns CDR1 SGHRS and CDR2 YFSETQ. The CDR3 is 16 amino acids. The V and J ends lost 1 base and 1 base, in that order; junction bases with no gene match: 5.